This TCR beta chain was sequenced in a study of T cells in Graves' hyperthyroidism and ophthalmopathy. Graves' hyperthyroidism qualified as stable when ophthalmopathy did not progress within 18 months. Thyroid ultrasound, orbital computed tomography, clinical symptoms, and serum thyroxine and TRAb underpinned diagnoses. More than 8 ml fresh peripheral blood yielded the PBMCs. This clonotype was detected ten times or more. This CDR3 spans 15 amino acids. V gave up 3 bases and J gave up 9 bases; unmatched junction bases: 10. CDR1 and CDR2 from the germline V gene are KGHDR and SFDVKD. From RNA transcripts, TCR beta CDR3 regions were amplified. TCR CDR3 underwent first-round RT-PCR with the HTBI primer set. Each CDR3 protein gets one entry after TCRdb re-called the multiplex PCR reads with MiXCR. Altogether fewer than 350,000 distinct CDR3 sequences are present, about an eighth being singletons, with the ten largest covering around 8%.

The receptor comes from a woman aged 40 to 50 with Graves' hyperthyroidism. Sequencing was done on a sample of blood. The chain links TRBV24-1 to TRBJ2-1, with 7 bases fitting TRBD1. CDR3 residues: CATSDVTGNTPEQFF. The CDR3 bases are TGTGCCACCAGTGATGTGACAGGGAATACGCCTGAGCAGTTCTTC.